This is a list of T cell receptor beta chains from one sample in a study of blood T cell repertoires in COVID-19. Measured with immunoSEQ multiplex PCR; TCRdb has only the in-frame clones, and not every one. The sample includes approximately 110,000 clones, 85% to 90% of them seen just once. Material for sequencing was peripheral blood. The receptors originated from a human donor in a cohort sampled during active COVID-19. Both conserved end residues are part of each CDR3. A D gene is named only where the DNA matches it firmly. Clone size is shown for a subset of rows, as once, few, many or a class of expanded clone.

-	-	TRBV7-9	TRBJ2-7	CASSLGRVYEQYF	TGTGCCAGCAGCTTAGGTCGAGTCTACGAGCAGTACTTC
-	-	TRBV28	TRBJ1-5	CASIMTLRNQPQHF	TGTGCCAGCATTATGACCCTGAGGAATCAGCCCCAGCATTTT
-	-	TRBV2	TRBJ2-1	CASRGGEQFF	TGTGCCAGCAGGGGCGGGGAGCAGTTCTTC
TRBD1	few	TRBV7-9	TRBJ1-5	CASSSQDRESGQPQHF	TGTGCCAGCAGCTCACAGGACAGGGAAAGTGGTCAGCCCCAGCATTTT
-	-	TRBV20-1	TRBJ2-3	CSASHQNTQYF	TGCAGTGCTAGTCACCAGAATACGCAGTATTTT
TRBD2	-	TRBV24-1	TRBJ2-3	CATSTSGYTDTQYF	TGTGCCACCAGCACTAGCGGGTACACAGATACGCAGTATTTT
TRBD1	-	TRBV23-1	TRBJ2-7	CASSHPPGQGPYEQYF	TGCGCCAGCAGTCACCCGCCGGGACAGGGGCCGTACGAGCAGTACTTC
-	-	TRBV9	TRBJ1-3	CASSPRGSQGNTIYF	TGTGCCAGCAGCCCCCGAGGGTCTCAGGGAAACACCATATATTTT
-	-	TRBV14	TRBJ1-4	CASSHDRRNEKLFF	TGTGCCAGCAGCCACGACAGGCGAAATGAAAAACTGTTTTTT
TRBD2	-	TRBV7-6	TRBJ2-7	CASSLLAGGEQYF	TGTGCCAGCAGCTTACTAGCGGGAGGCGAGCAGTACTTC
-	-	TRBV7-3	TRBJ2-1	CASSLSPTYNEQFF	TGTGCCAGCAGCTTAAGCCCTACCTACAATGAGCAGTTCTTC
TRBD1	-	TRBV5-5	TRBJ1-2	CASSYSTGTAYGYTF	TGTGCCAGCAGCTATTCTACCGGGACAGCCTATGGCTACACCTTC
TRBD1	-	TRBV5-6	TRBJ1-5	CASSHDRGYRNQPQHF	TGTGCCAGCAGCCACGACAGGGGGTATCGCAATCAGCCCCAGCATTTT
TRBD2	-	TRBV13	TRBJ2-1	CASSSGLAGGPPHNEQFF	TGTGCCAGCAGTTCGGGACTAGCGGGGGGACCTCCCCACAATGAGCAGTTCTTC
TRBD2	-	TRBV4-1	TRBJ2-1	CASSQGAGGRNEQFF	TGCGCCAGCAGCCAAGGAGCGGGGGGGCGGAATGAGCAGTTCTTC
TRBD2	-	TRBV6-1	TRBJ2-5	CASSETSGGAETQYF	TGTGCCAGCAGTGAGACTAGCGGGGGGGCAGAGACCCAGTACTTC
TRBD1	-	TRBV5-1	TRBJ2-5	CASRPGQAQETQYF	TGCGCCAGCAGACCGGGACAGGCCCAAGAGACCCAGTACTTC
TRBD1	-	TRBV5-4	TRBJ2-7	CASSYRGYEQYF	TGTGCCAGCAGTTACAGGGGCTACGAGCAGTACTTC
-	-	TRBV18	TRBJ2-7	CASSPPASGGFQNF	TGTGCCAGCTCACCACCGGCTTCAGGGGGGTTTCAGAACTTC
-	-	TRBV5-1	TRBJ2-7	CASSSRTYEAEQYF	TGCGCCAGCAGCTCCCGGACTTATGAGGCCGAGCAGTACTTC
-	-	TRBV7-3	TRBJ1-1	CASSLRWNTEAFF	TGTGCCAGCAGCTTGAGATGGAACACTGAAGCTTTCTTT
-	-	TRBV19	TRBJ1-2	CASSMVGELYGYTF	TGTGCCAGTAGTATGGTAGGGGAACTCTATGGCTACACCTTC
-	-	TRBV6-6	TRBJ1-6	CASSYSEGNSPLHF	TGTGCCAGCAGTTACTCGGAGGGAAATTCACCCCTCCACTTT
-	-	TRBV23-1	TRBJ1-5	CASRRGYQPQHF	TGCGCCAGCAGGAGGGGGTATCAGCCCCAGCATTTT
-	-	TRBV24-1	TRBJ2-1	CATSDLKHLDSCPYNEQFF	TGTGCCACCAGTGATTTAAAACATTTGGACTCTTGCCCGTACAATGAGCAGTTCTTC
-	once	TRBV15	TRBJ2-7	CATSTGAGVHEQYF	TGTGCCACCAGCACGGGGGCGGGAGTCCACGAGCAGTACTTC
-	once	TRBV6-4	TRBJ2-2	CASSGIPGLNTGELFF	TGTGCCAGCAGTGGGATCCCAGGGTTGAACACCGGGGAGCTGTTTTTT
TRBD1	-	TRBV27	TRBJ2-5	CASSMDRGRQETQYF	TGTGCCAGCAGTATGGACAGGGGGCGGCAAGAGACCCAGTACTTC
-	-	TRBV3-1/TRBV3-2	TRBJ2-7	CASSQDRGWDSYEQYF	TGTGCCAGCAGCCAAGATCGAGGGTGGGACTCCTACGAGCAGTACTTC
TRBD2	-	TRBV6-5	TRBJ2-7	CASRHGTSGYEQYF	TGTGCCAGCAGACACGGGACTAGCGGTTACGAGCAGTACTTC
-	-	TRBV29-1	TRBJ1-1	CSVNSRGNGEAFF	TGCAGCGTTAACAGCCGGGGAAACGGAGAAGCTTTCTTT
TRBD2	once	TRBV13	TRBJ2-7	CASDRTSGGPSHYEQYF	TGTGCCAGCGACCGGACTAGCGGGGGGCCCTCCCACTACGAGCAGTACTTC
-	-	TRBV24-1	TRBJ2-1	CATSDLSTSHNEQFF	TGTGCCACCAGTGATTTATCGACAAGCCACAATGAGCAGTTCTTC
TRBD2	-	TRBV7-2	TRBJ2-7	CASSNSGSFHLSEQYF	TGTGCCAGCAGCAATAGCGGGTCTTTCCACCTCTCCGAGCAGTACTTC
TRBD2	-	TRBV7-2	TRBJ2-1	CASSFGSGRTGNEQFF	TGTGCCAGCAGCTTCGGTAGCGGGAGGACCGGGAATGAGCAGTTCTTC
-	-	TRBV24-1	TRBJ2-1	CATLKTRSYNEQFF	TGTGCCACCCTAAAAACTCGCTCCTACAATGAGCAGTTCTTC
-	-	TRBV6-2/TRBV6-3	TRBJ1-3	CASSYGQGRNTIYF	TGTGCCAGCAGTTACGGGCAGGGAAGAAACACCATATATTTT
TRBD1	-	TRBV11-3	TRBJ1-1	CASSLLTGGEDFF	TGTGCCAGCAGCTTGCTGACAGGGGGGGAGGATTTCTTT
-	-	TRBV5-4	TRBJ1-2	CASSFRVLFRANYGYTF	TGTGCCAGCAGCTTCCGGGTCCTGTTCCGTGCTAACTATGGCTACACCTTC
-	-	TRBV25-1	TRBJ2-5	CASSEFRNTRGETQYF	TGTGCCAGCAGTGAATTTAGGAACACCAGGGGAGAGACCCAGTACTTC
TRBD2	-	TRBV6-6	TRBJ2-7	CASCLAGGIDEQYF	TGTGCCAGCTGCCTAGCGGGGGGTATCGACGAGCAGTACTTC
TRBD1	-	TRBV5-1	TRBJ1-1	CASSLGHRGEWTEAFF	TGCGCCAGCAGCTTGGGGCACAGGGGAGAATGGACTGAAGCTTTCTTT